Described below is a single T cell receptor (beta chain) sequence and its context. The antigen remains undetermined. Trimming took 6 bases from V and 5 from J; bases not matched to a gene: 3. CDR3 length: 12 residues. Germline CDR1 is LNHDA and CDR2 is SQIVND (reference sequence). The data originate from a study of CD8+CD57+ T cells in acquired aplastic anemia. Study at large: Mean DNA quantity obtained from sorted CD4+ and CD8+ cells was around 3.2 ug. Broader study findings: Researchers report that twenty-nine CD8+ CDR3 sequences appeared in both patients and controls.

Genomic DNA provided the template from which TCR beta VDJ and CDR3 profiles were obtained. TCRdb analysed the reads with MiXCR anew, one entry per CDR3 protein. The sample contains approximately 170,000 distinct CDR3 sequences, roughly half of which appear only once. The source is a human donor in good health, serving as a control. The rearrangement links TRBV19 to TRBJ1-1, with 7 bases that match TRBD1. The sequenced material came from sorted CD4+, CD8+, or CD8+CD57+ T cells (not recorded which) from PBMCs. This CDR3 is CASSRGRTEAFF. CDR3 coding DNA: TGTGCCAGTAGCAGGGGGAGGACTGAAGCTTTCTTT.